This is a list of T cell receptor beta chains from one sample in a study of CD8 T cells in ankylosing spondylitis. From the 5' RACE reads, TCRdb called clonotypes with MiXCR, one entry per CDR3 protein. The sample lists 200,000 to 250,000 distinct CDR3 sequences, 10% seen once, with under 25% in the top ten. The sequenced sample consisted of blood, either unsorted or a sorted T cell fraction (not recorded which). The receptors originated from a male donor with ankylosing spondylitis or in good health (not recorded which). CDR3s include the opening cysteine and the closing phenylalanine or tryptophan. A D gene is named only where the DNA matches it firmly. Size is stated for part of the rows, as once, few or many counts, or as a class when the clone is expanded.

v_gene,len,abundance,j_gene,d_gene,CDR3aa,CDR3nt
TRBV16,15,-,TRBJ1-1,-,CASSAPTGPNTEAFF,TGTGCCAGCAGCGCGCCAACAGGGCCAAACACTGAAGCTTTCTTT
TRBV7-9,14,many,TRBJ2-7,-,CASSPQAVRDEQYF,TGTGCCAGCAGCCCCCAGGCTGTACGGGACGAGCAGTACTTC
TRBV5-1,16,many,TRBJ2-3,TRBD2,CASSLQAGGLTDTQYF,TGCGCCAGCAGCTTGCAGGCGGGGGGGCTCACAGATACGCAGTATTTT
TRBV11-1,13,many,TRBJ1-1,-,CASSLGGTLGAFF,TGTGCCAGCAGCTTAGGGGGGACGCTGGGAGCTTTCTTT
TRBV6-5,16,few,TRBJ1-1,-,CASSYSMRGGDTEAFF,TGTGCCAGCAGTTACTCGATGCGGGGTGGGGACACTGAAGCTTTCTTT
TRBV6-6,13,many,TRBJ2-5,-,CASSYGDWETQYF,TGTGCCAGCAGTTACGGAGACTGGGAGACCCAGTACTTC
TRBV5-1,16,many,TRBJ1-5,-,CASSRDQLANNQPQHF,TGCGCCAGCAGCCGCGACCAACTCGCAAACAATCAGCCCCAGCATTTT
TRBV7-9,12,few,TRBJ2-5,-,CASGGAQETQYF,TGTGCCAGCGGGGGGGCCCAAGAGACCCAGTACTTC
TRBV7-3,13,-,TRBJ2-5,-,CASSLGLWETQYF,TGTGCCAGCAGCTTGGGCCTCTGGGAGACCCAGTACTTC
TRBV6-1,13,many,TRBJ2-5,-,CASSEALAIPRYF,TGTGCCAGCAGTGAAGCGCTGGCCATCCCTAGGTACTTC
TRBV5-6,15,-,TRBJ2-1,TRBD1,CASSYPGTGLNEQFF,TGTGCCAGCAGCTATCCCGGGACAGGTCTCAATGAGCAGTTCTTC
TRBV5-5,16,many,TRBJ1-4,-,CASSRQTGATNEKLFF,TGTGCCAGCTCACGGCAGACGGGTGCAACTAATGAAAAACTGTTTTTT
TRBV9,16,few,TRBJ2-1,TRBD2,CASSHSVRGAYNEQFF,TGTGCCAGCAGCCACTCAGTGCGGGGGGCATACAATGAGCAGTTCTTC
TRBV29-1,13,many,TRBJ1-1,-,CSVSLYMNTEAFF,TGCAGCGTCTCGTTATACATGAACACTGAAGCTTTCTTT
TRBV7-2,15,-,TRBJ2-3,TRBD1,CASSLGTGWADTQYF,TGTGCCAGCAGCCTCGGGACAGGGTGGGCAGATACGCAGTATTTT
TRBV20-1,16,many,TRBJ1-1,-,CSARDMARDGGTEAFF,TGCAGTGCTAGAGATATGGCCCGGGACGGGGGCACTGAAGCTTTCTTT
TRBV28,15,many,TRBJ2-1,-,CASSSQGSRDNEQFF,TGTGCCAGCAGTTCGCAGGGATCCCGGGACAATGAGCAGTTCTTC
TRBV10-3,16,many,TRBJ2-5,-,CAISETGKSFQETQYF,TGTGCCATCAGTGAGACAGGGAAAAGTTTTCAAGAGACCCAGTACTTC
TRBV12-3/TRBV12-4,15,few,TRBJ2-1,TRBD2,CASNIGLALYNEQFF,TGTGCCAGCAATATCGGACTAGCTCTGTACAATGAGCAGTTCTTC
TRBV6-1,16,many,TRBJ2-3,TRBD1,CASSEAETGGTDTQYF,TGTGCCAGCAGTGAAGCAGAGACAGGGGGCACAGATACGCAGTATTTT
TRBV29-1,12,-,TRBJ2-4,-,CSVETGGESTYF,TGCAGCGTTGAAACGGGTGGGGAGAGTACCTACTTC
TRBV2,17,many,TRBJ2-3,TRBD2,CASSTSGGAPGTDTQYF,TGTGCCAGCAGTACTAGCGGGGGGGCCCCTGGCACAGATACGCAGTATTTT
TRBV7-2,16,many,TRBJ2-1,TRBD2,CASSTSGASSYNEQFF,TGTGCCAGCAGCACAAGCGGGGCGAGCTCCTACAATGAGCAGTTCTTC
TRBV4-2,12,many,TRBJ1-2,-,CASSQEGRGYTF,TGTGCCAGCAGCCAAGAGGGTCGTGGCTACACCTTC
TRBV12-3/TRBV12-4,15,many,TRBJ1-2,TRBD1,CASSLAGTVTYGYTF,TGTGCCAGCAGTTTAGCCGGGACAGTGACTTATGGCTACACCTTC
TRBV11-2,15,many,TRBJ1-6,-,CASSLESRRISPLHF,TGTGCCAGCAGCTTAGAGAGCCGGAGGATTTCACCCCTCCACTTT
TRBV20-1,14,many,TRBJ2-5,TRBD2,CSAIPGLAGETQYF,TGCAGTGCTATTCCGGGACTAGCGGGCGAGACCCAGTACTTC
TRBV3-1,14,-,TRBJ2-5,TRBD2,CASKTSGGGETQYF,TGTGCCAGCAAAACTAGCGGGGGGGGAGAGACCCAGTACTTC
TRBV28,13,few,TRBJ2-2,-,CASASGGTGELFF,TGTGCCAGCGCCTCCGGAGGAACCGGGGAGCTGTTTTTT
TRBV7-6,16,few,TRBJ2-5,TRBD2,CASSPGTSGDRETQYF,TGTGCCAGCAGCCCAGGGACTAGCGGGGACCGGGAGACCCAGTACTTC
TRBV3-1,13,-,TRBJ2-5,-,CASSQVPLETQYF,TGTGCCAGCAGCCAAGTTCCCCTTGAGACCCAGTACTTC
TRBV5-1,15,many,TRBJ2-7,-,CASSLAGARAYEQYF,TGCGCCAGCAGCTTGGCCGGGGCTCGGGCCTACGAGCAGTACTTC
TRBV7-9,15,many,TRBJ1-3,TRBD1,CASSLTGQGIHTIYF,TGTGCCAGCAGCCTTACCGGACAGGGCATTCACACCATATATTTT
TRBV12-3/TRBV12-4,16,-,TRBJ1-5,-,CASSFSGFGRNQPLHF,TGTGCCAGCAGTTTCTCTGGGTTTGGGCGCAATCAGCCCCTGCATTTC
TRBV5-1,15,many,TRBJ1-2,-,CASSLPGASGYGYTF,TGCGCCAGCAGCTTGCCGGGGGCATCAGGGTATGGCTACACCTTC
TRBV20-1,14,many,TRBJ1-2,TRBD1,CSASSQGAVYGYTF,TGCAGTGCTAGCTCACAGGGGGCTGTTTATGGCTACACCTTC
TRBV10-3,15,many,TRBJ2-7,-,CAISNFADPAYEQYF,TGTGCCATCAGTAACTTCGCCGACCCAGCTTACGAGCAGTACTTC
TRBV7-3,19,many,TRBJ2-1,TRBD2,CASSKIRGAGPQKYNEQFF,TGTGCCAGCAGTAAAATAAGGGGAGCGGGGCCTCAAAAATACAATGAGCAGTTCTTC
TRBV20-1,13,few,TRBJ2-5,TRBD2,CSVTQRGQETQYF,TGCAGTGTTACACAGCGGGGCCAAGAGACCCAGTACTTC